The clone carrying this T cell receptor beta chain was seen a handful of times. Its antigen is currently unknown. Germline-derived CDR1 and CDR2 are MNHNY and SVGAGI (reference sequence). The V and J ends lost 0 bases and 2 bases respectively, with 6 bases between them. This CDR3 has 14 residues. The record originates from a study of T cells in Graves' hyperthyroidism and ophthalmopathy. Looking at the study overall: Peripheral blood draws took place at initial diagnosis, ahead of any treatment. Study-wide results and caveats: Blood shared most expanded thyroid clonotypes above 0.001.

RNA transcripts yielded amplified TCR beta CDR3 regions. The HTBI primer set drove a first-round RT-PCR of the TCR CDR3. TCRdb re-called the multiplex PCR reads with MiXCR, one entry per CDR3 protein. Counted here are around 700,000 distinct CDR3 sequences, around 20% occurring once; the ten biggest clones make up approximately 15%. Not enrolled were patients with uncontrolled infection, other autoimmune disease, pregnancy or lactation. Diagnostic assessment was based on clinical symptoms, serum thyroxine and TRAb, thyroid ultrasound and orbital computed tomography. The rearrangement uses TRBV6-6 and TRBJ2-3; D is undetermined. The receptor was isolated from a woman aged 45-65 years with Graves' hyperthyroidism that later progressed to Graves' ophthalmopathy. The sample comprised blood. This chain's CDR3 is CASSYSDFTDTQYF. The CDR3 coding sequence is TGTGCCAGCAGTTACTCGGATTTCACAGATACGCAGTATTTT.